These 8 T cell receptor beta chains were all obtained from the same sample, sequenced in a study of T cells in localized non-small cell lung cancer. Measured with immunoSEQ multiplex PCR; TCRdb has only the in-frame clones, and not every one. Of 78,000 or so clones in the sample, about four fifths were seen once. The specimen comprised peripheral blood, sampled before any cancer treatment. The receptors derive from a man between 35 and 75 years old with stage I lung adenocarcinoma.

The genes are TRBV7-2 and TRBJ2-1; perhaps TRBD2 as D (5 bases). Trimming cost V 7 bases and J 0 bases, with 13 bases left between them. Germline V gene data show CDR1 as SGHTA and CDR2 as FQGNSA. The CDR3 length is 15 residues. The chain's CDR3 is CASTSGLSSYNEQFF. The DNA of the CDR3 is TGTGCCAGCACCTCCGGACTCAGCTCCTACAATGAGCAGTTCTTC.

The chain recombines TRBV5-1 with TRBJ2-7; 15 bases match TRBD2. The germline V gene has CDR1 SGHRS and CDR2 YFSETQ. J was trimmed by 1 base and V by 0 bases; bases with no gene match: 8. The CDR3 has 19 amino acids. The CDR3 DNA reads TGCGCCAGCAGCTTGGACTACTCGGGACTAGCGGGAGGTTCCTACGAGCAGTACTTC. This sequence encodes CASSLDYSGLAGGSYEQYF.

This chain links TRBV27 with TRBJ2-7, with 8 bases aligning to TRBD1. Germline assignment: CDR1 MNHEY and CDR2 SMNVEV (reference sequence). V lost 0 bases and J lost 2; bases outside the gene matches: 3. This CDR3 has 15 amino acids. CDR3 bases: TGTGCCAGCAGTTTATCGAACAGGGGGACCTACGAGCAGTACTTC. Protein product: CASSLSNRGTYEQYF.

This clone came up once. The V call is TRBV14, the J call TRBJ1-1; D remains ambiguous. V was trimmed by 4 bases and J by 4 bases, leaving 13 bases between them. The V gene's germline CDR1 is SGHDN and CDR2 FVKESK. This CDR3 comprises 14 residues. CDR3 sequence (DNA): TGTGCCAGCAGCCTGAGCCCGGTGGCCACTGAAGCTTTCTTT. This translates into CASSLSPVATEAFF. Variable domain in full (rest from reference TRBV14 and TRBJ1-1): EAGVTQFPSHSVIEKGQTVTLRCDPISGHDNLYWYRRVMGKEIKFLLHFVKESKQDESGMPNNRFLAERTGGTYSTLKVQPAELEDSGVYFCASSLSPVATEAFFGQGTRLTVV.

This chain uses TRBV7-8 with TRBJ1-1; D not resolved. Trimming stripped 8 bases from V and 1 base from J, with 14 bases between. The CDR3 is 14 residues long. Germline V gene sequence: CDR1 SGHVS, CDR2 FQNEAQ. CDR3 bases: TGTGCCAGCTCCGGTGGTCCATCGAACACTGAAGCTTTCTTT. This sequence encodes CASSGGPSNTEAFF.

This clone occurred a few times. The chain carries TRBV7-6 and TRBJ2-7, with TRBD2 matching over 10 bases. The junction had 3 bases not matched to a gene; V was cut back by 2 bases and J by 2 bases. The length of the CDR3 is 15 residues. Germline V CDR1 and CDR2: SGHVS, FNYEAQ. DNA for the CDR3: TGTGCCAGCAGCTTAACTAGCGGGGCGACCTACGAGCAGTACTTC. It specifies CASSLTSGATYEQYF.

This clone was counted a single time. The chain recombines TRBV6-5 with TRBJ2-7; no definite D call. CDR3 size: 13 residues. Per the germline V gene, CDR1 is MNHEY and CDR2 is SVGAGI. V lost 4 bases, J lost 0 bases, and 7 bases lay in between. CDR3 in DNA: TGTGCCAGCAGTTGGATAAGCTCCTACGAGCAGTACTTC. Translation: CASSWISSYEQYF.

This clone has ten or more counts. J is TRBJ1-5 and V is TRBV7-3; 7 nucleotides line up with TRBD1. V shed 4 bases, J shed 2 bases, and the junction held 2 bases outside the gene matches. Germline V CDR1 and CDR2: SGHTA, FQGTGA. CDR3 length equals 14 residues. CDR3 coding DNA: TGTGCCAGCAGCTCAACAGGGGGCAATCAGCCCCAGCATTTT. Translating gives CASSSTGGNQPQHF.